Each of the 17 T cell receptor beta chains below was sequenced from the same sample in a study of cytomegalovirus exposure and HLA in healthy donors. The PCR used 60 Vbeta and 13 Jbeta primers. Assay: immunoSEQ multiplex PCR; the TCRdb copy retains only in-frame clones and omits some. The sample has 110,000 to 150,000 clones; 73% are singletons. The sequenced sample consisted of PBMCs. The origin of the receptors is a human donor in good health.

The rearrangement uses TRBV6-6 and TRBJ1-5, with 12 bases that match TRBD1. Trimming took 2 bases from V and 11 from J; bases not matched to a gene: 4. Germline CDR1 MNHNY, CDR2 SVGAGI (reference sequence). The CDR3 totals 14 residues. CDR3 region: CASSYGTGGWSQHF. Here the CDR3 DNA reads TGTGCCAGCAGTTACGGGACAGGGGGCTGGTCCCAGCATTTT.

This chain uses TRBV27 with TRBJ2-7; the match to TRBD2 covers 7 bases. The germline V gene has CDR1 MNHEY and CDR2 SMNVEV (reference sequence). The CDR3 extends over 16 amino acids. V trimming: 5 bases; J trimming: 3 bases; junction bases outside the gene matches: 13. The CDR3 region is CASSIRLASGNYEQYF. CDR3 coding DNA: TGTGCCAGCAGTATACGTCTGGCTAGCGGAAACTACGAGCAGTACTTC.

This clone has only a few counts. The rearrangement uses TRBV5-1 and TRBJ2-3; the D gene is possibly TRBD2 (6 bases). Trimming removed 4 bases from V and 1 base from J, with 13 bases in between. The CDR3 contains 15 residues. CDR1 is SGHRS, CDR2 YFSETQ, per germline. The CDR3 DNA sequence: TGCGCCAGCAGCGGAGGGACTCGGGGCACAGATACGCAGTATTTT. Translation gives CASSGGTRGTDTQYF.

Here the CDR3 reads CASSEWGNYGYTF. CDR3 coding DNA: TGTGCCAGCAGTGAATGGGGCAACTATGGCTACACCTTC. This sequence joins TRBV6-1 and TRBJ1-2; weak D call: TRBD1 (5 bases). Deletions cut 2 bases from V and 2 bases from J, with 6 bases between. The CDR3 contains 13 residues. Germline V gene lookup returns CDR1 MNHNS and CDR2 SASEGT.

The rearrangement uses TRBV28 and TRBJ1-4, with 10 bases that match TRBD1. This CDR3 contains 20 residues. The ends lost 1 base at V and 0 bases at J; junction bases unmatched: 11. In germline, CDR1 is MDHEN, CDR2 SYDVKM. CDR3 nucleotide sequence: TGTGCCAGCAGTTTATATATCCCCGGGACAGGGGATCCAACTAATGAAAAACTGTTTTTT. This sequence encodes CASSLYIPGTGDPTNEKLFF.

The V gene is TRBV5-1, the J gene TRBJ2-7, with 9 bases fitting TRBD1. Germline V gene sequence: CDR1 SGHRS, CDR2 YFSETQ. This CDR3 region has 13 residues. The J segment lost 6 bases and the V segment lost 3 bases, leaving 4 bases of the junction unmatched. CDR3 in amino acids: CASSSGTGLEQYF. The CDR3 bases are TGCGCCAGCAGCTCCGGGACAGGGCTCGAGCAGTACTTC.

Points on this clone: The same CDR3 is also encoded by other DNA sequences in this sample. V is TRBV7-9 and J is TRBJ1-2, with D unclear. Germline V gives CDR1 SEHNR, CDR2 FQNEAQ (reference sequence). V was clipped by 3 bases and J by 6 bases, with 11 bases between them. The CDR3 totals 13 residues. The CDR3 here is CASSFAAIDGYTF. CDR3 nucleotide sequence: TGTGCCAGCAGCTTCGCCGCTATAGATGGCTACACCTTC. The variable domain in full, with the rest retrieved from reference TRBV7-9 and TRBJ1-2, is DTGVSQNPRHKITKRGQNVTFRCDPISEHNRLYWYRQTLGQGPEFLTYFQNEAQLEKSRLLSDRFSAERPKGSFSTLEIQRTEQGDSAMYLCASSFAAIDGYTFGSGTRLTVV.

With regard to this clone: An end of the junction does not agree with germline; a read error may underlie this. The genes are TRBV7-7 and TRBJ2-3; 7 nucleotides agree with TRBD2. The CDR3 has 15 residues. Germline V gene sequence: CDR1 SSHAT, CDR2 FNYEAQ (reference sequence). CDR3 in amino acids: CASSATSRGGDTQYF. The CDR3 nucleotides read TGTGCTAGCAGCGCGACTAGCCGGGGCGGGGATACGCAGTATTTT.

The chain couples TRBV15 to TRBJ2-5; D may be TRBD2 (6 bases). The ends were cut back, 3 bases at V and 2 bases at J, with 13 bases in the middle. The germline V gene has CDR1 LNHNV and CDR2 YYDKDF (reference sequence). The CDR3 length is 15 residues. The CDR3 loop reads CATSSPVAAQETQYF. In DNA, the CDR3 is TGTGCCACCAGCAGCCCCGTAGCGGCTCAAGAGACCCAGTACTTC. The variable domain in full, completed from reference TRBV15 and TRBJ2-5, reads DAMVIQNPRYQVTQFGKPVTLSCSQTLNHNVMYWYQQKSSQAPKLLFHYYDKDFNNEADTPDNFQSRRPNTSFCFLDIRSPGLGDTAMYLCATSSPVAAQETQYFGPGTRLLVL.

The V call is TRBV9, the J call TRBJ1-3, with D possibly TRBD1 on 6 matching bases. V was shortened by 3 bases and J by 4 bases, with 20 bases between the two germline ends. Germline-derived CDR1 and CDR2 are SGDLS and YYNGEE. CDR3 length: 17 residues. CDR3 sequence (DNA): TGTGCCAGCAGCGCCCTTGGGGGGGCCACTCTCGGAAACACCATATATTTT. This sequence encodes CASSALGGATLGNTIYF. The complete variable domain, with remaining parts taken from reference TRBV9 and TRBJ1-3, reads DSGVTQTPKHLITATGQRVTLRCSPRSGDLSVYWYQQSLDQGLQFLIQYYNGEERAKGNILERFSAQQFPDLHSELNLSSLELGDSALYFCASSALGGATLGNTIYFGEGSWLTVV.

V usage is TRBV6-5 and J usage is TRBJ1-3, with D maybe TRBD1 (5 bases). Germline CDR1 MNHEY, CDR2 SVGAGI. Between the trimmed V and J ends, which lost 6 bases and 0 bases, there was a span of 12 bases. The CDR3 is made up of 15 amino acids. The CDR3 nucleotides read TGTGCCAGCAGCCGGGACTCAGTCTCTGGAAACACCATATATTTT. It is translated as CASSRDSVSGNTIYF.

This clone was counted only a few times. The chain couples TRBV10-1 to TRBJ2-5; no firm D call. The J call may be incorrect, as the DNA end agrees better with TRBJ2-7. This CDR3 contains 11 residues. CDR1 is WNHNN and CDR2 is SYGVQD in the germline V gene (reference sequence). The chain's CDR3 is CASTYSYEQYF. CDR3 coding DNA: TGCGCCAGCACCTACAGCTACGAGCAGTACTTC.

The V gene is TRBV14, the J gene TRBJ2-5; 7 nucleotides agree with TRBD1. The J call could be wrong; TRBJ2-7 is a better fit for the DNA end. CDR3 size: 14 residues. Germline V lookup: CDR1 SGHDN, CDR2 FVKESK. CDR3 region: CASSQEGQTYEQYF. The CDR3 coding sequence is TGTGCCAGCAGCCAAGAGGGACAGACCTACGAGCAGTACTTC.

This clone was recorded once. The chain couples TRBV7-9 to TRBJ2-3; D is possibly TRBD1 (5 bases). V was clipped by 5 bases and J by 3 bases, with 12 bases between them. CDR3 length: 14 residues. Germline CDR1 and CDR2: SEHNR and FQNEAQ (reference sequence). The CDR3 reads CASSLTGFTDTQYF. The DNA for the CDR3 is TGTGCCAGCAGCCTCACAGGTTTTACAGATACGCAGTATTTT.

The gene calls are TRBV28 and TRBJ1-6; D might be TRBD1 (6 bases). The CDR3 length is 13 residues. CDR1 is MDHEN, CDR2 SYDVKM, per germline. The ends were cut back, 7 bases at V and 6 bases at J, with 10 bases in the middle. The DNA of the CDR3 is TGTGCCAGCACGACAGGCCTTAATTCACCCCTCCACTTT. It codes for CASTTGLNSPLHF.

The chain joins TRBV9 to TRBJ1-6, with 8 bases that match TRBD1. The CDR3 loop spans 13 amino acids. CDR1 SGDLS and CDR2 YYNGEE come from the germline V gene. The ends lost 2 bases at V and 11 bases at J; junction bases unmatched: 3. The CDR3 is CASSVGQGPPLHF. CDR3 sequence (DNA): TGTGCCAGCAGCGTCGGACAGGGTCCACCCCTCCACTTT.

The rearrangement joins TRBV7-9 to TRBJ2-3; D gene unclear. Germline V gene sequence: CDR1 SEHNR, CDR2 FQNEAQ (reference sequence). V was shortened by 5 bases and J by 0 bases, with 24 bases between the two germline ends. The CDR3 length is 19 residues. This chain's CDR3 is CASSVFPKLARRSTDTQYF. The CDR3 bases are TGTGCCAGCAGCGTGTTCCCGAAATTGGCCCGTCGTAGCACAGATACGCAGTATTTT.